These 27 T cell receptor beta chains came from one sample sequenced in a study of prognosis after radiotherapy for stage I lung cancer. Amplicons of TCR beta CDR3 were generated from genomic DNA by two-round multiplex PCR. TRBV and TRBJ genes each had their own specific primers in first-round PCR. TCRdb passed the multiplex PCR reads through MiXCR, listing each CDR3 protein once. This table holds under 20,000 distinct CDR3 sequences, 45% to 70% found once. Specimen: PBMCs, collected before or after stereotactic body radiation therapy (not recorded which). The receptor source for this set is a donor older than 45 with non-small cell lung cancer.

The gene calls are TRBV7-3 and TRBJ2-1; 9 positions agree with TRBD2. Germline trimming cut 4 bases from V and 3 bases from J; bases unmatched to any gene: 4. Germline V CDR1 and CDR2: SGHTA, FQGTGA. The CDR3 consists of 15 residues. CDR3 in amino acids: CASSSLAGVYNEQFF. The CDR3 region has the DNA TGTGCCAGCAGCTCTTTAGCGGGAGTCTACAATGAGCAGTTCTTC.

This clonotype was recorded many times. V and J are TRBV6-2 or TRBV6-3 and TRBJ2-1, with 10 nucleotides matching TRBD2. Trimming removed 0 bases from V and 9 bases from J; junction bases left unmatched: 14. CDR1 and CDR2 (germline): MNHEY, SVGEGT. This CDR3 contains 18 residues. The DNA for the CDR3 is TGTGCCAGCAGTTACTCGCCCGTGTTAGCGGGAGGCGGGGGTGAGCAGTTCTTC. Protein sequence: CASSYSPVLAGGGGEQFF.

The rearrangement links TRBV6-2 or TRBV6-3 to TRBJ2-7; 8 nucleotides align to TRBD2. Germline V CDR1 and CDR2: MNHEY, SVGEGT. The CDR3 is made up of 12 amino acids. J was trimmed by 4 bases and V by 8 bases; bases with no gene match: 4. As DNA, the CDR3 is TGTGCCAGCGGGGTAGCGGGGTACGAGCAGTACTTC. Amino acids: CASGVAGYEQYF.

The chain uses TRBV27 and TRBJ2-4, with 8 positions matching TRBD2. CDR1 is MNHEY and CDR2 is SMNVEV in the germline V gene (reference sequence). V lost 5 bases and J lost 3; bases outside the gene matches: 9. This CDR3 comprises 16 residues. In DNA form, the CDR3 reads TGTGCCAGCAGTGAGAACATAGCGGGAATCAAAAACATTCAGTACTTC. Its translation: CASSENIAGIKNIQYF.

Remarks on this clonotype: This likely reflects a read error, since a far larger clone is one base away. The chain links TRBV6-9 to TRBJ2-5, with D possibly being TRBD1 (6 bases). The CDR3 consists of 14 residues. From germline, CDR1 is MNHGY and CDR2 SVAAGI. The chain's CDR3 is CASSYGTPRDTKYF. The CDR3 nucleotides are TGTGCCAGCAGTTACGGGACACCGAGGGATACGAAGTATTTT.

The chain recombines TRBV11-3 with TRBJ2-7; D is perhaps TRBD1 or TRBD2 (5 bases each). The V end lost 5 bases, the J end lost 2 bases, and 19 bases lay between the germline ends. The CDR3 has 16 residues. CDR1 SGHNT and CDR2 YENEEA come from the germline V gene. CDR3 nucleotide sequence: TGTGCCAGCAGCCCCCGAGGGGCCTATTCGGCCTACGAGCAGTACTTC. This translates into CASSPRGAYSAYEQYF. Drawing the rest from reference TRBV11-3 and TRBJ2-7, the complete variable domain is EAGVVQSPRYKIIEKKQPVAFWCNPISGHNTLYWYLQNLGQGPELLIRYENEEAVDDSQLPKDRFSAERLKGVDSTLKIQPAELGDSAVYLCASSPRGAYSAYEQYFGPGTRLTVT.

This clonotype was seen many times. V and J are TRBV18 and TRBJ2-7, with unresolved D. Trimming shortened V by 4 bases and J by 3 bases, and 25 bases separated the two germline ends. The CDR3 totals 18 residues. CDR1 and CDR2 from the germline V gene are KGHSH and LQKENI. CDR3 coding DNA: TGTGCCAGCTCACTCCTTGCTAGTCAGTTTCTGCCTCACTACGAGCAGTACTTC. It encodes CASSLLASQFLPHYEQYF.

The chain uses TRBV5-1 and TRBJ2-7; D gene uncertain. The CDR3 is 15 residues long. V lost 4 bases, J lost 0 bases, and 14 bases lay in between. CDR1 is SGHRS, CDR2 YFSETQ, per germline. CDR3 sequence (DNA): TGCGCCAGCAGCGCGTCGGCAGCGTTCTCCTACGAGCAGTACTTC. Residues: CASSASAAFSYEQYF.

As regards this clonotype: A far larger clone lies a single base away; this is likely a read error. The rearrangement uses TRBV7-8 and TRBJ2-1; perhaps TRBD1 as D (6 bases). CDR3 length equals 15 residues. Germline loops: CDR1 SGHVS, CDR2 FQNEAQ. Trimming cost V 2 bases and J 8 bases, with 16 bases left between them. The DNA for the CDR3 is TGTGCCAGCAGCTTAAAGCTAACAGGGTCGGATGAGCAGTTCTTC. It encodes CASSLKLTGSDEQFF. The entire variable domain, with the rest obtained from reference TRBV7-8 and TRBJ2-1, is as follows: GAGVSQSPRYKVAKRGQDVALRCDPISGHVSLFWYQQALGQGPEFLTYFQNEAQLDKSGLPSDRFFAERPEGSVSTLKIQRTQQEDSAVYLCASSLKLTGSDEQFFGPGTRLTVL.

This chain connects TRBV7-2 to TRBJ2-3; D not resolved. The length of the CDR3 is 17 residues. Trimming left V 4 bases short and J 7 bases short, with 24 bases between. In germline, CDR1 is SGHTA, CDR2 FQGNSA. The CDR3 DNA is TGTGCCAGCAGCTCTCCGTTAAGAGGTACCCGGCGTTATACGCAGTATTTT. It codes for CASSSPLRGTRRYTQYF.

The chain uses TRBV6-2 or TRBV6-3 and TRBJ1-4; TRBD1 might be the D (6 bases). This CDR3 contains 17 residues. Trimming left V 8 bases short and J 10 bases short, with 29 bases between. Germline CDR1 MNHEY, CDR2 SVGEGT. Here the CDR3 reads CASHPYRVGVKRGKLFF. The CDR3 DNA reads TGTGCCAGCCACCCCTACAGGGTAGGTGTAAAAAGGGGAAAACTGTTTTTT.

The genes are TRBV7-8 and TRBJ2-7; TRBD2 matches 11 bases. Trimming took 6 bases from V and 7 from J; bases not matched to a gene: 20. This CDR3 has 18 amino acids. In germline, CDR1 is SGHVS, CDR2 FQNEAQ. The CDR3 is CASRPYKCLGLAETEQYF. The DNA of the CDR3 is TGTGCCAGCAGACCATATAAATGCCTGGGACTAGCGGAGACGGAGCAGTACTTC.

The CDR3 nucleotides are TGTGCCAGCAGGGGTAGTCTGTCCTACGAGCAGTACTTC. Its protein is CASRGSLSYEQYF. This chain joins TRBV6-1 and TRBJ2-7; D gene uncertain. Between the trimmed V and J ends, which lost 6 bases and 1 base, there was a span of 10 bases. CDR1 MNHNS and CDR2 SASEGT come from the germline V gene. The length of the CDR3 is 13 residues.

This clonotype was counted at least ten times. J is TRBJ2-1 and V is TRBV3-1; TRBD2 matches 8 bases. The germline gives CDR1 LGHDT, CDR2 YNNKEL (reference sequence). J gave up 8 bases and V 0 bases, and 12 bases lay outside the gene matches. This CDR3 is 17 amino acids long. CDR3 nucleotide sequence: TGTGCCAGCAGCCAAGATCTGAGCGGGACTAGGTACGATGAGCAGTTCTTC. Translated, it gives CASSQDLSGTRYDEQFF.

This chain links TRBV6-2 or TRBV6-3 with TRBJ2-3; 12 bases agree with TRBD2. This CDR3 has 17 residues. Losses at the gene ends were 3 bases for V and 7 bases for J; bases not matched to a gene: 11. From germline, CDR1 is MNHEY and CDR2 SVGEGT. Written as DNA, the CDR3 is TGTGCCAGCAGTTATTGCGGAACGGGACTAGCGGGTCATACGCAGTATTTT. It is translated as CASSYCGTGLAGHTQYF.

The chain couples TRBV12-3 or TRBV12-4 to TRBJ2-7; tentative D call: TRBD2 (6 bases). This CDR3 contains 14 residues. The V end lost 5 bases, the J end lost 4 bases, and 15 bases lay between the germline ends. CDR3 sequence (DNA): TGTGCCAGCAGTGTCTACCCCGGGGGTTACGAGCAGTACTTC. It codes for CASSVYPGGYEQYF.

There are many counts of this clonotype. The J gene is TRBJ1-2, the V gene TRBV7-9; D possibly corresponds to TRBD1 (5 bases). This CDR3 spans 13 amino acids. V dropped 3 bases and J dropped 6 bases, with 11 bases sitting between them. Germline loops: CDR1 SEHNR, CDR2 FQNEAQ (reference sequence). This CDR3 reads CASSFGGENGYTF. CDR3 nucleotides: TGTGCCAGCAGCTTTGGGGGGGAGAATGGCTACACCTTC.

This clonotype has more than one count but fewer than ten. This may come from a read error, since a much larger clone is one base off. The chain carries TRBV6-5 and TRBJ2-7, with 9 bases that match TRBD2. The germline V gene encodes CDR1 MNHEY and CDR2 SVGAGI. Losses at the gene ends were 1 base for V and 2 bases for J; bases not matched to a gene: 6. The CDR3 has 16 amino acids. In DNA form, the CDR3 reads TGTGCCAGCAGTTACTTCCGGGCGGGAGGGCCCTACGAGCAGTACTTC. Residues: CASSYFRAGGPYEQYF.

In this sample, this clonotype turned up a few times. This sequence may be a read error, since a much larger clone differs from it by one base. The chain joins TRBV4-2 to TRBJ2-1; D may be TRBD2 (7 bases). V was trimmed by 1 base and J by 5 bases, leaving 18 bases between them. This CDR3 comprises 17 residues. Germline loops: CDR1 LGHNA, CDR2 YNFKEQ. The CDR3 protein is CASSQGRGRAFHNEQFF. CDR3 nucleotide sequence: TGTGCCAGCAGCCAAGGGAGGGGGAGGGCCTTCCACAATGAGCAGTTCTTC.

The chain combines TRBV15 with TRBJ2-3, with D uncertain. The CDR3 is made up of 15 amino acids. V was pared by 0 bases and J by 2 bases, with 9 bases between. Germline V gene data show CDR1 as LNHNV and CDR2 as YYDKDF (reference sequence). The CDR3 loop is CATSRDLADTDTQYF. For the CDR3, the DNA is TGTGCCACCAGCAGAGATCTTGCAGACACAGATACGCAGTATTTT.

This rearrangement joins TRBV6-2 or TRBV6-3 to TRBJ2-7; unclear D gene. Trimming removed 3 bases at V and 0 bases at J, with 12 bases between. Per germline, CDR1 MNHEY and CDR2 SVGEGT. The CDR3 runs to 15 residues. The chain's CDR3 is CASSYSYSSSYEQYF. The CDR3 coding sequence is TGTGCCAGCAGTTATAGCTACTCGAGCTCCTACGAGCAGTACTTC.

J is TRBJ2-7 and V is TRBV12-3 or TRBV12-4; D remains ambiguous. Between the trimmed V and J ends, which lost 1 base and 3 bases, there was a span of 16 bases. This CDR3 has 16 amino acids. CDR3 bases: TGTGCCAGCAGTTTAGAATATCACACTGGAGACTACGAGCAGTACTTC. Its translation is CASSLEYHTGDYEQYF.

The sample holds many counts of this clonotype. The chain carries TRBV27 and TRBJ1-5, with no clear D. Germline V gene sequence: CDR1 MNHEY, CDR2 SMNVEV (reference sequence). The CDR3 covers 14 residues. V was cut by 3 bases and J by 2 bases, with 8 bases left in between. The CDR3 region is CASSLRSGNQPQHF. The CDR3 coding sequence is TGTGCCAGCAGTTTGCGGTCTGGCAATCAGCCCCAGCATTTT.

About this clonotype itself: One junction end disagrees with the germline gene, perhaps due to a read error. The J gene is TRBJ1-2, the V gene TRBV28; possible D gene TRBD1, 6 bases. CDR1 and CDR2 from the germline V gene are MDHEN and SYDVKM. The CDR3 contains 16 residues. The CDR3 region has the DNA TGTGCCAGCAGTCATATTGGGGACATTTATAACTATGTCTACACCTTC. It specifies CASSHIGDIYNYVYTF.

The count of this clonotype is one. This likely stems from a read error, as it lies one base from a far larger clone. This chain uses TRBV6-1 with TRBJ2-1; 14 bases are a match to TRBD2. CDR1 and CDR2 (germline): MNHNS, SASEGT. The CDR3 covers 20 residues. Trimming at V came to 5 bases and at J to 10 bases, leaving 22 bases not matched to a gene. This CDR3 is CASSFHSFGTSGGSSYEQFF. CDR3 nucleotides: TGTGCCAGCAGTTTTCACTCCTTCGGGACTAGCGGGGGTAGCTCCTACGAGCAGTTCTTC.

This chain connects TRBV6-1 to TRBJ2-7, with a tentative D call TRBD1 (6 bases). This CDR3 region has 14 residues. Germline CDR1 is MNHNS and CDR2 is SASEGT. CDR3 nucleotides: TGTGCAAGAAACGACAGGCCCAGCTCCTACGAGCAGTACTTC. Translation: CARNDRPSSYEQYF.

A note on this clonotype: With a much larger clone just one base away, this may be a read error. This rearrangement joins TRBV6-1 to TRBJ2-3, with D hard to call. The CDR3 length is 11 residues. Deletions cut 8 bases from V and 2 bases from J, with 5 bases between. Germline lookup yields CDR1 MNHNS and CDR2 SASEGT. DNA for the CDR3: TGTGCCAGCGATATCACAGATACGCAGTATTTT. This gives the protein CASDITDTQYF.